The 24 T cell receptor beta chains reported below all come from one sample, sequenced in a study of yellow fever vaccine responses in identical twins. TCRdb passed the RT-PCR reads through MiXCR, listing each CDR3 protein once. The table includes about 1,300 distinct CDR3 sequences, roughly four fifths detected once. Source: T cells from blood (PBMCs), unsorted or a sorted subset (not recorded which), taken before or after yellow fever vaccination (not recorded which). Receptors originate from a female donor who received the yellow fever vaccine.

The chain has TRBV11-1 and TRBJ2-5; D might be TRBD1 (5 bases). The germline V gene has CDR1 SGHAT and CDR2 FQDESV (reference sequence). This CDR3 region has 14 residues. Trimming cost V 3 bases and J 0 bases, with 8 bases left between them. The CDR3 nucleotides read TGTGCCAGCAGCTTCAGACAGAACCAAGAGACCCAGTACTTC. This codes for CASSFRQNQETQYF.

The chain joins TRBV12-3 or TRBV12-4 to TRBJ2-3; D may match TRBD1 or TRBD2 (5 bases each). Trimming cost V 8 bases and J 9 bases, with 12 bases left between them. The CDR3 extends over 11 amino acids. Written as DNA, the CDR3 is TGTGCCAGCGGGGCTTGGGGGACGCAGTATTTT. This gives the protein CASGAWGTQYF.

The chain recombines TRBV4-3 with TRBJ2-1; 9 bases line up with TRBD2. CDR3 length: 17 amino acids. Trimming removed 0 bases from V and 8 bases from J; junction bases left unmatched: 11. From germline, CDR1 is LGHNA and CDR2 YSLEER. CDR3 DNA sequence: TGCGCCAGCAGCCAAGAGGTAGCGGGAGTCATGGGCGATGAGCAGTTCTTC. It codes for CASSQEVAGVMGDEQFF.

This clonotype was counted a single time. The V gene is TRBV15, the J gene TRBJ1-2; possible D gene TRBD1, 5 bases. Germline V CDR1 and CDR2: LNHNV, YYDKDF (reference sequence). The CDR3 is 15 amino acids. Trimming stripped 0 bases from V and 10 bases from J, with 18 bases between. The CDR3 region is CATSRDLAAREDYTF. CDR3 DNA: TGTGCCACCAGCAGAGATTTAGCAGCCAGGGAGGACTACACCTTC.

DNA for the CDR3: TGTGCCAGCAGCCATACCGGGGCCAACACCGGGGAGCTGTTTTTT. Amino acid sequence: CASSHTGANTGELFF. This rearrangement joins TRBV5-5 to TRBJ2-2, with D possibly being TRBD1 or TRBD2 (5 bases each). Germline assignment: CDR1 SGHKS and CDR2 YYEKEE (reference sequence). The CDR3 is 15 amino acids. Trimming stripped 4 bases from V and 2 bases from J, with 12 bases between.

This clonotype is a singleton in its sample. The chain joins TRBV10-1 to TRBJ2-3; 10 bases map to TRBD2. Germline V lookup: CDR1 WNHNN, CDR2 SYGVQD (reference sequence). Trimming took 6 bases from V and 3 from J; bases not matched to a gene: 9. The length of the CDR3 is 16 residues. Here the CDR3 reads CASSSETSGRTDTQYF. CDR3 in DNA: TGCGCCAGCAGCTCCGAGACTAGCGGGCGGACAGATACGCAGTATTTT.

The sample holds a few counts of this clonotype. CDR3 loop: CAWSAKQGGQPQHF. In DNA, the CDR3 is TGTGCCTGGAGTGCGAAACAGGGCGGCCAGCCCCAGCATTTT. This chain joins TRBV30 and TRBJ1-5, with D possibly being TRBD1 (6 bases). Germline values: CDR1 GTSNPN, CDR2 SVGIG (reference sequence). This CDR3 contains 14 residues. V was clipped by 1 base and J by 7 bases, with 14 bases between them.

The chain joins TRBV9 to TRBJ1-1; 8 bases agree with TRBD1. This CDR3 comprises 15 residues. V shed 1 base and J 1 base; nucleotides not matched to a gene: 3. In germline, CDR1 is SGDLS, CDR2 YYNGEE. The CDR3 is CASSVTGGKNTEAFF. The CDR3 DNA follows: TGTGCCAGCAGCGTAACAGGGGGAAAGAACACTGAAGCTTTCTTT.

The chain joins TRBV10-3 to TRBJ1-2; 7 nucleotides match TRBD1. The CDR3 runs 14 residues. J lost 2 bases, V lost 5 bases, and 5 bases had no gene match. Germline assignment: CDR1 ENHRY and CDR2 SYGVKD. CDR3: CAISPPGQNYGYTF. In nucleotides, the CDR3 is TGTGCCATCAGTCCACCGGGACAGAACTATGGCTACACCTTC.

V usage is TRBV18 and J usage is TRBJ1-5; no clear D gene. The CDR3 length is 12 residues. Germline lookup yields CDR1 KGHSH and CDR2 LQKENI. Trimming stripped 2 bases from V and 5 bases from J, with 4 bases between. In nucleotides, the CDR3 is TGTGCCAGCTCACCAGCCGATCAGCCCCAGCATTTT. Its protein product is CASSPADQPQHF. The variable domain in full, completed from reference TRBV18 and TRBJ1-5, reads NAGVMQNPRHLVRRRGQEARLRCSPMKGHSHVYWYRQLPEEGLKFMVYLQKENIIDESGMPKERFSAEFPKEGPSILRIQQVVRGDSAAYFCASSPADQPQHFGDGTRLSIL.

The CDR3 protein is CATSENRGDEQFF. CDR3 nucleotide sequence: TGTGCCACCAGTGAGAACAGGGGCGATGAGCAGTTCTTC. The V and J genes are TRBV24-1 and TRBJ2-1, with 7 bases aligning to TRBD1. The V gene's germline CDR1 is KGHDR and CDR2 SFDVKD. CDR3 length: 13 amino acids. The V segment lost 4 bases and the J segment 8 bases; nucleotides outside the gene matches: 4.

V is TRBV20-1 and J is TRBJ2-7; 11 bases match TRBD2. V lost 6 bases, J lost 3 bases, and 7 bases stayed unmatched. The V gene's germline CDR1 is DFQATT and CDR2 SNEGSKA (reference sequence). The CDR3 is 14 residues long. The CDR3 sequence: CSATAGTSGYEQYF. The CDR3 region has the DNA TGCAGTGCGACCGCCGGGACTAGCGGCTACGAGCAGTACTTC.

V gene TRBV6-1 combines with J gene TRBJ2-1; 7 nucleotides match TRBD1. The germline gives CDR1 MNHNS, CDR2 SASEGT. The CDR3 is 14 amino acids. The ends lost 5 bases at V and 8 bases at J; junction bases unmatched: 9. The CDR3: CASSRQQGFHEQFF. The CDR3 DNA is TGTGCCAGCAGTCGACAACAGGGGTTCCATGAGCAGTTCTTC.

The genes are TRBV10-1 and TRBJ2-1, with a possible D match to TRBD1 (5 bases). The length of the CDR3 is 14 residues. CDR1 is WNHNN and CDR2 is SYGVQD in the germline V gene (reference sequence). Trimming cost V 7 bases and J 3 bases, with 13 bases left between them. CDR3: CASKPGPSYNEQFF. The DNA of the CDR3 is TGCGCCAGCAAACCAGGGCCCAGCTACAATGAGCAGTTCTTC.

This clonotype appeared once. CDR3 in DNA: TGTGCCAGCCAGGGACTCTCCTACAATGAGCAGTTCTTC. Its translation is CASQGLSYNEQFF. The V and J genes are TRBV11-1 and TRBJ2-1, with D maybe TRBD2 (6 bases). Germline lookup yields CDR1 SGHAT and CDR2 FQDESV (reference sequence). Deletions cut 8 bases from V and 0 bases from J, with 8 bases between. The CDR3 has 13 amino acids.

The gene calls are TRBV20-1 and TRBJ1-5; maybe TRBD1 (5 bases). There are 14 residues in the CDR3. Germline-derived CDR1 and CDR2 are DFQATT and SNEGSKA (reference sequence). The V end was cut by 3 bases, the J end by 5 bases, with 14 bases between. The CDR3 region has the DNA TGCAGTGCTAGCGCAGGGCGAGAATATCAGCCCCAGCATTTT. This encodes CSASAGREYQPQHF.

The chain joins TRBV6-5 to TRBJ1-2; TRBD1 is a possible D gene (5 bases). Trimming stripped 1 base from V and 7 bases from J, with 10 bases between. This CDR3 is built from 13 residues. The germline V gene encodes CDR1 MNHEY and CDR2 SVGAGI. Here the CDR3 DNA reads TGTGCCAGCAGTTACTTAGAGGGGTCTGGCTACACCTTC. This encodes CASSYLEGSGYTF.

V usage is TRBV27 and J usage is TRBJ2-1; the D is unclear. CDR3 size: 12 residues. The V end was cut by 6 bases, the J end by 6 bases, with 9 bases between. CDR1 MNHEY and CDR2 SMNVEV come from the germline V gene (reference sequence). The CDR3 coding sequence is TGTGCCAGCAGGCTGTTAGGCAATGAGCAGTTCTTC. It encodes CASRLLGNEQFF.

This clonotype rates as hyperexpanded. J is TRBJ1-6 and V is TRBV2, with D uncertain. Germline V gene sequence: CDR1 SNHLY, CDR2 FYNNEI. CDR3 size: 12 residues. V gave up 3 bases and J gave up 7 bases, with 4 bases separating them. The CDR3 loop reads CASSDKNSPLHF. CDR3 coding DNA: TGTGCCAGCAGTGACAAAAATTCACCCCTCCACTTT.

The gene calls are TRBV5-1 and TRBJ2-5; the match to TRBD2 covers 11 bases. CDR3 length equals 15 residues. Germline lookup yields CDR1 SGHRS and CDR2 YFSETQ. V lost 4 bases and J lost 4; bases outside the gene matches: 6. CDR3: CASSNLAGGLETQYF. The CDR3 nucleotides read TGCGCCAGCAGCAACCTAGCGGGGGGTCTAGAGACCCAGTACTTC.

This chain joins TRBV11-3 and TRBJ2-7; 8 nucleotides line up with TRBD1. With V trimmed by 6 bases and J by 2 bases, 12 bases remained unmatched. The germline CDR1 and CDR2 sequences are SGHNT and YENEEA. The CDR3 loop spans 16 amino acids. Written as DNA, the CDR3 is TGTGCCAGCAGTGCGGCCGCCACAGGGGGGACCTACGAGCAGTACTTC. Amino acids: CASSAAATGGTYEQYF. Variable domain in full (rest from reference TRBV11-3 and TRBJ2-7): EAGVVQSPRYKIIEKKQPVAFWCNPISGHNTLYWYLQNLGQGPELLIRYENEEAVDDSQLPKDRFSAERLKGVDSTLKIQPAELGDSAVYLCASSAAATGGTYEQYFGPGTRLTVT.

The chain joins TRBV5-6 to TRBJ1-2, with D unclear. In germline, CDR1 is SGHDT, CDR2 YYEEEE. The V end lost 4 bases, the J end lost 4 bases, and 17 bases lay between the germline ends. This CDR3 region has 15 residues. CDR3 in DNA: TGTGCCAGCAGCCCACTACCCGGGGAGATCTATGGCTACACCTTC. Its protein product is CASSPLPGEIYGYTF.

This chain links TRBV24-1 with TRBJ2-4, with D perhaps TRBD1 (5 bases). CDR3 size: 14 residues. V lost 4 bases and J 7 bases, leaving 13 bases between the germline ends. The germline V gene has CDR1 KGHDR and CDR2 SFDVKD. CDR3 amino acids: CATSDAMGPNIQYF. CDR3 sequence (DNA): TGTGCCACCAGTGACGCTATGGGGCCCAACATTCAGTACTTC.

This clonotype was observed a few times. V and J are TRBV4-1 and TRBJ1-1; a possible D gene is TRBD1 (5 bases). The CDR3 is 16 amino acids. The V gene lost 3 bases and the J gene lost 0 bases, with 14 bases spanning the gap. Germline V gives CDR1 MGHRA, CDR2 YSYEKL. In nucleotides, the CDR3 is TGCGCCAGCAGCCAGGGGGACGGAGACATGAACACTGAAGCTTTCTTT. Protein sequence: CASSQGDGDMNTEAFF.